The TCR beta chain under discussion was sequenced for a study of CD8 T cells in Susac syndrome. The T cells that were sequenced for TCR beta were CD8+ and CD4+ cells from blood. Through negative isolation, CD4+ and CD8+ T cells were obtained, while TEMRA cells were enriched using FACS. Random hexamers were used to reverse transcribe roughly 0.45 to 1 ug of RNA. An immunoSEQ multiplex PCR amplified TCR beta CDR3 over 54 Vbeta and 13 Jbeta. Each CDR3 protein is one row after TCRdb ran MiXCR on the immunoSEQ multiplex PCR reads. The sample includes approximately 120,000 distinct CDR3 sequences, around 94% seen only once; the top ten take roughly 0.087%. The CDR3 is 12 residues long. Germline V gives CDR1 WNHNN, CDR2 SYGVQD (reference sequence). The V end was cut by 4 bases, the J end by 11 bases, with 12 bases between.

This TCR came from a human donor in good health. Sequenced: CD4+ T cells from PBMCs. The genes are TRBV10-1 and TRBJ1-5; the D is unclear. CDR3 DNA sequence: TGCGCCAGCAGTGTTTGGGTGAAGACCCAGCATTTT. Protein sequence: CASSVWVKTQHF.